This TCR beta chain was profiled in a study of beta chain features in type 1 diabetes. Study-wide background: The examined sorted cells totaled over 85,000,000 across samples.

The V gene's germline CDR1 is GTSNPN and CDR2 SVGIG (reference sequence). The CDR3 contains 13 residues. Trimming cost V 2 bases and J 5 bases; bases outside gene matches: 3. In its sample, this clone was seen a few times. Its antigen is as yet unknown. Study-wide results and limits: Shortening of TCRB CDR3s, moderate but significant, appeared in all four CD4+ subsets of Type 1 diabetes patients. The analysis here could not establish whether HLA type shapes TCRB rearrangement. Compared to healthy donors, patients appeared to have naive, central memory and Treg TCRB repertoires that were more alike. Among type 1 diabetes patients, VDJ junctions had fewer insertions and more deletions.

Of the isolated RNA, all was reverse transcribed, and so the sequenced material was expressed TCRB transcripts. The repertoire was sequenced with immunoSEQ multiplex PCR; TCRdb's copy has only in-frame clones and lacks some. The table includes about 340,000 clones, roughly 14% detected once. The chain couples TRBV30 to TRBJ1-5; 7 bases are shared with TRBD1. The clonotype comes from a young woman with type 1 diabetes. The specimen sequenced was naive CD4+ T cells from blood. As DNA, the CDR3 is TGTGCCTGGAGTAGTCAGGGGGATCAGCCCCAGCATTTT. Translating it yields CAWSSQGDQPQHF.